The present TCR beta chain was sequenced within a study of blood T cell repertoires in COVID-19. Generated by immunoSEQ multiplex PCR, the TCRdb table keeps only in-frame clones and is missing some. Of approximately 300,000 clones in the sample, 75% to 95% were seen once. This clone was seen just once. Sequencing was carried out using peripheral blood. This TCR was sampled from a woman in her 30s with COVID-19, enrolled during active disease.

The CDR3 loop is CAWSHPGQGMNTEAFF. DNA of the CDR3: TGTGCCTGGAGTCATCCGGGACAGGGAATGAACACTGAAGCTTTCTTT. The chain employs TRBV30 and TRBJ1-1; the match to TRBD1 covers 9 bases. Germline trimming cut 2 bases from V and 0 bases from J; bases unmatched to any gene: 7. Germline CDR1 is GTSNPN and CDR2 is SVGIG (reference sequence). The CDR3 sequence is 16 residues long. The full variable domain, rest sourced from reference TRBV30 and TRBJ1-1, is SQTIHQWPATLVQPVGSPLSLECTVEGTSNPNLYWYRQAAGRGLQLLFYSVGIGQISSEVPQNLSASRPQDRQFILSSKKLLLSDSGFYLCAWSHPGQGMNTEAFFGQGTRLTVV.